These 9 T cell receptor beta chains were all obtained from the same sample, sequenced in a study of Tregs in tolerant kidney transplant recipients. Profiled with immunoSEQ multiplex PCR; TCRdb holds only in-frame clones, not every one. Seen here are about 64,000 clones, 70% to 90% observed once, and the top ten hold 3.8%. The nonmyeloablative bone marrow transplants came from related graft donors, with transient mixed chimerism. The input for sequencing was CD4+ T cells from blood (PBMCs), taken 6 months after the transplant. These receptors came from a human patient who received a combined kidney and bone marrow transplant. A subset of T cells may come from the graft donor.

This clone was counted once. The genes are TRBV6-4 and TRBJ2-1, with 12 bases lining up with TRBD2. With V trimmed by 5 bases and J by 6 bases, 5 bases remained unmatched. This CDR3 contains 15 residues. Germline V gives CDR1 MRHNA, CDR2 SNTAGT. Here the CDR3 reads CASSPSGGALNEQFF. CDR3 in DNA: TGTGCCAGCAGTCCTAGCGGGGGGGCTCTCAATGAGCAGTTCTTC.

The chain couples TRBV30 to TRBJ1-2, with 7 bases matching TRBD1. Trimming cost V 2 bases and J 8 bases; bases outside gene matches: 5. The CDR3 covers 12 residues. Germline V lookup: CDR1 GTSNPN, CDR2 SVGIG (reference sequence). CDR3 amino acids: CAWSTTGVGYTF. CDR3 sequence (DNA): TGTGCCTGGAGTACAACAGGGGTAGGCTACACCTTC.

The count of this clone is one. The rearrangement links TRBV6-5 to TRBJ2-7; 10 nucleotides agree with TRBD2. Germline V gives CDR1 MNHEY, CDR2 SVGAGI. V lost 5 bases, J lost 3 bases, and 4 bases stayed unmatched. CDR3 length: 14 amino acids. CDR3 sequence (DNA): TGTGCCAGCAGTATGGGACTAGCGTTCTACGAGCAGTACTTC. It yields the protein CASSMGLAFYEQYF.

The chain joins TRBV11-3 to TRBJ2-3, with 10 bases fitting TRBD2. Germline CDR1 is SGHNT and CDR2 is YENEEA. The CDR3 runs 16 residues. The ends lost 5 bases at V and 2 bases at J; junction bases unmatched: 7. The CDR3 spells CASSEELAGITDTQYF. The DNA of the CDR3 is TGTGCCAGCAGCGAAGAACTAGCGGGGATCACAGATACGCAGTATTTT.

V is TRBV12-5 and J is TRBJ2-7; 11 nucleotides match TRBD2. V lost 0 bases, J lost 4 bases, and 5 bases stayed unmatched. The CDR3 runs to 16 residues. Germline V gene sequence: CDR1 LGHNT, CDR2 FRNRAP. This chain's CDR3 is CASGLVASGRRYEQYF. The CDR3 DNA is TGTGCTAGTGGTTTGGTGGCTAGCGGGAGGAGGTACGAGCAGTACTTC.

The chain couples TRBV7-2 to TRBJ2-3, with a possible D match to TRBD2 (6 bases). Germline CDR1 and CDR2: SGHTA and FQGNSA. The CDR3 sequence is 17 residues long. With 1 base removed from V and 0 bases from J, the gap between germline ends came to 14 bases. CDR3 region: CASSLVGGRPSTDTQYF. The CDR3 nucleotides read TGTGCCAGCAGCTTAGTTGGAGGGAGGCCTAGCACAGATACGCAGTATTTT.

This clone was seen just once. V gene TRBV28 combines with J gene TRBJ2-5; a possible D gene is TRBD1 (6 bases). Trimming shortened V by 6 bases and J by 4 bases, and 15 bases separated the two germline ends. This CDR3 is built from 14 residues. The germline V gene encodes CDR1 MDHEN and CDR2 SYDVKM. In DNA form, the CDR3 reads TGTGCCAGCAGCTCCCCACCCAGGGGAGAGACCCAGTACTTC. It specifies CASSSPPRGETQYF.

The V call is TRBV13, the J call TRBJ2-3; 8 bases match TRBD2. The junction had 6 bases not matched to a gene; V was cut back by 5 bases and J by 5 bases. Germline V gene sequence: CDR1 PRHDT, CDR2 FYEKMQ (reference sequence). The length of the CDR3 is 14 residues. CDR3 protein: CASSPGGAQDTQYF. The DNA for the CDR3 is TGTGCCAGCAGCCCCGGGGGGGCACAAGATACGCAGTATTTT.

The chain couples TRBV5-1 to TRBJ2-3; TRBD1 matches 10 bases. Germline values: CDR1 SGHRS, CDR2 YFSETQ. V lost 0 bases and J lost 2; bases outside the gene matches: 3. The CDR3 extends over 16 amino acids. CDR3 coding DNA: TGCGCCAGCAGCTTGGGACAGGGGGCAATCACAGATACGCAGTATTTT. It specifies CASSLGQGAITDTQYF.